The 31 T cell receptor beta chains listed next were all sequenced from one sample in a study of blood T cell repertoires in COVID-19. Clones were read by immunoSEQ multiplex PCR, and TCRdb kept only the in-frame ones, dropping some. The table records fewer than 300,000 clones, approximately 85% of them present only once. Material for sequencing was peripheral blood. The receptors derive from a man aged 45-65 years with active or convalescent COVID-19.

This chain uses TRBV5-1 with TRBJ2-5; TRBD2 matches 11 bases. CDR1 is SGHRS, CDR2 YFSETQ, per germline. The CDR3 is 15 residues long. V dropped 5 bases and J dropped 4; count of bases not matched to a gene: 7. The CDR3 DNA reads TGCGCCAGCAGTATCAACGGACTAGCGGGAGAGACCCAGTACTTC. Its protein is CASSINGLAGETQYF. The full variable domain, completed using reference TRBV5-1 and TRBJ2-5, is KAGVTQTPRYLIKTRGQQVTLSCSPISGHRSVSWYQQTPGQGLQFLFEYFSETQRNKGNFPGRFSGRQFSNSRSEMNVSTLELGDSALYLCASSINGLAGETQYFGPGTRLLVL.

This rearrangement joins TRBV15 to TRBJ2-5; 8 bases fit TRBD2. The CDR3 loop spans 16 amino acids. After removal of 1 base from V and 1 base from J, the junction contained 5 bases not matched to a gene. Per the germline V gene, CDR1 is LNHNV and CDR2 is YYDKDF (reference sequence). The CDR3 nucleotides are TGTGCCACCAGCAGAGTCCCGACTAGCGTCCAAGAGACCCAGTACTTC. It codes for CATSRVPTSVQETQYF.

J is TRBJ1-1 and V is TRBV2, with a weak D call TRBD1 (5 bases). This CDR3 contains 14 residues. V was trimmed by 5 bases and J by 3 bases, leaving 13 bases between them. Per the germline V gene, CDR1 is SNHLY and CDR2 is FYNNEI. In nucleotides, the CDR3 is TGTGCCAGCAGTCCCTGGACATCGGACACTGAAGCTTTCTTT. Encoded protein: CASSPWTSDTEAFF.

The rearrangement uses TRBV24-1 and TRBJ1-6; 7 bases are shared with TRBD1. Germline CDR1 is KGHDR and CDR2 is SFDVKD. The CDR3 is 13 amino acids. Unmatched junction bases numbered 9, after V lost 5 bases and J lost 15 bases. In DNA, the CDR3 is TGTGCCACCAGTGGACAGGGAAATTTTCTCCTCCACTTT. This encodes CATSGQGNFLLHF.

The chain combines TRBV21-1 with TRBJ2-1; TRBD2 is the table's D call, not checked against the DNA. TRBV21-1 is described as a pseudogene. This CDR3 has 18 amino acids. The CDR3 sequence: CASSPRRSAGGSHNEQFF. As DNA, the CDR3 is TGTGCCAGCAGCCCTCGCAGGAGCGCGGGAGGTTCCCACAATGAGCAGTTCTTC.

V gene TRBV3-1 (or the pseudogene TRBV3-2) combines with J gene TRBJ2-1, with 13 bases lining up with TRBD2. Germline V gene data show CDR1 as LGHDT and CDR2 as YNNKEL (reference sequence). Trimming took 1 base from V and 4 from J; bases not matched to a gene: 1. CDR3 length: 16 residues. The CDR3 sequence: CASSQGGLAGYNEQFF. The CDR3 DNA follows: TGTGCCAGCAGCCAAGGGGGACTAGCGGGATACAATGAGCAGTTCTTC.

A few counts support this clone. V gene TRBV5-1 combines with J gene TRBJ1-3; the match to TRBD1 covers 7 bases. CDR3 length: 15 residues. CDR1 and CDR2 (germline): SGHRS, YFSETQ. Trimming took 4 bases from V and 3 from J; bases not matched to a gene: 7. CDR3 residues: CASSTTTGYGNTIYF. The DNA of the CDR3 is TGCGCCAGCAGCACGACGACAGGGTATGGAAACACCATATATTTT.

This clone has only one observation. The chain links TRBV10-3 to TRBJ1-3; weak D call: TRBD1 (5 bases). The germline V and J ends were trimmed by 2 bases and 4 bases, with 12 bases remaining between them. The CDR3 extends over 15 amino acids. The germline CDR1 and CDR2 sequences are ENHRY and SYGVKD. CDR3 amino acids: CAISEGGAAGNTIYF. The CDR3 DNA follows: TGTGCCATCAGTGAGGGTGGGGCAGCAGGAAACACCATATATTTT.

In this sample, this clone turned up once. This sequence joins TRBV6-5 and TRBJ1-1; D gene unclear. The V end was cut by 6 bases, the J end by 11 bases, with 13 bases between. Germline CDR1 and CDR2: MNHEY and SVGAGI. This CDR3 is 11 amino acids long. The CDR3 DNA is TGTGCCAGCAGGTCTTCACTCCGTGCTTTCTTT. It yields the protein CASRSSLRAFF.

This chain joins TRBV4-1 and TRBJ1-6, with a possible D match to TRBD1 (5 bases). The germline V and J ends were trimmed by 0 bases and 10 bases, with 19 bases remaining between them. Germline V gene data show CDR1 as MGHRA and CDR2 as YSYEKL. CDR3 length equals 17 residues. The CDR3 spells CASSQESGGARNSPLHF. The CDR3 region has the DNA TGCGCCAGCAGCCAAGAGTCAGGCGGGGCTAGAAACTCACCCCTCCACTTT.

This clone was recorded only once. This chain links TRBV4-2 with TRBJ2-1; 8 nucleotides line up with TRBD2. CDR1 is LGHNA, CDR2 YNFKEQ, per germline. This CDR3 contains 15 residues. The V and J ends lost 2 bases and 2 bases, in that order; junction bases with no gene match: 2. CDR3 sequence reads: CASSQTSGPYNEQFF. In nucleotides, the CDR3 is TGTGCCAGCAGCCAAACTAGCGGACCCTACAATGAGCAGTTCTTC.

The V and J genes are TRBV28 and TRBJ1-5, with D perhaps TRBD1 (5 bases). Trimming shortened V by 2 bases and J by 7 bases, and 6 bases separated the two germline ends. The CDR3 totals 12 residues. The germline gives CDR1 MDHEN, CDR2 SYDVKM. CDR3 coding DNA: TGTGCCAGCAGTTTAAAGGGGCAGCCCCAGCATTTT. It yields the protein CASSLKGQPQHF.

The rearrangement joins TRBV15 to TRBJ2-1; 13 nucleotides align to TRBD2. This CDR3 contains 16 residues. CDR1 is LNHNV, CDR2 YYDKDF, per germline (reference sequence). The V segment lost 1 base and the J segment 9 bases; nucleotides outside the gene matches: 6. CDR3 sequence (DNA): TGTGCCACCAGCAGAGGAGGACTAGCGGGGGCAGGTGAGCAGTTCTTC. Its protein is CATSRGGLAGAGEQFF.

This clone was counted a single time. This sequence joins TRBV19 and TRBJ2-7; 10 nucleotides match TRBD2. This CDR3 is built from 18 residues. Germline values: CDR1 LNHDA, CDR2 SQIVND (reference sequence). V lost 3 bases and J lost 4; bases outside the gene matches: 15. CDR3 bases: TGTGCCAGTAGTATCCGGGCTCGAGCGGGAGGGCCAGCGTACGAGCAGTACTTC. Its protein is CASSIRARAGGPAYEQYF.

The chain is built from TRBV27 and TRBJ1-1, with D possibly TRBD1 on 6 matching bases. The germline V gene has CDR1 MNHEY and CDR2 SMNVEV (reference sequence). V was pared by 6 bases and J by 7 bases, with 21 bases between. The CDR3 has 15 amino acids. The DNA for the CDR3 is TGTGCCAGCAGGGTACAGGGAGGGGGGAGGATTGAAGCTTTCTTT. The encoded protein is CASRVQGGGRIEAFF.

The J gene is TRBJ1-3, the V gene TRBV28; D remains ambiguous. CDR3 length: 11 amino acids. Germline lookup yields CDR1 MDHEN and CDR2 SYDVKM. V lost 9 bases to trimming and J lost 2 bases, with 5 bases between them. The CDR3 is CASLAGNTIYF. CDR3 bases: TGTGCCAGTCTCGCTGGAAACACCATATATTTT.

The chain carries TRBV3-1 (or the pseudogene TRBV3-2) and TRBJ1-4; TRBD1 agrees at 8 bases. The CDR3 contains 19 residues. The germline gives CDR1 LGHDT, CDR2 YNNKEL (reference sequence). With 4 bases clipped from V and 0 bases from J, the junction kept 13 bases outside the gene matches. The CDR3 is CASSLRTGPLFATNEKLFF. DNA of the CDR3: TGTGCCAGCAGCCTCCGGACAGGGCCCTTATTTGCAACTAATGAAAAACTGTTTTTT.

This clone was found once. The chain joins TRBV7-2 to TRBJ2-7; possibly TRBD1 for D (6 bases). The ends were cut back, 3 bases at V and 3 bases at J, with 12 bases in the middle. The CDR3 is made up of 14 amino acids. Germline lookup yields CDR1 SGHTA and CDR2 FQGNSA. This chain's CDR3 is CASSFSGAYYEQYF. The CDR3 coding sequence is TGTGCCAGCAGCTTTTCAGGGGCTTACTACGAGCAGTACTTC.

The genes are TRBV3-1 (or the pseudogene TRBV3-2) and TRBJ2-7, with TRBD2 matching 9 bases. Germline values: CDR1 LGHDT, CDR2 YNNKEL (reference sequence). The CDR3 has 17 residues. V trimming: 0 bases; J trimming: 6 bases; junction bases outside the gene matches: 12. The CDR3 DNA sequence: TGTGCCAGCAGCCAAGAAATAGGGTTAGCGGGAGTTCGCGAGCAGTACTTC. Its translation is CASSQEIGLAGVREQYF.

The table lists this clone with a count of one. The chain recombines TRBV20-1 with TRBJ1-2; D is undetermined. Between the trimmed V and J ends, which lost 6 bases and 5 bases, there was a span of 10 bases. The CDR3 is 11 amino acids. CDR1 and CDR2 (germline): DFQATT, SNEGSKA (reference sequence). This CDR3 is CSALTRYGYTF. The DNA for the CDR3 is TGCAGTGCACTAACCCGGTATGGCTACACCTTC.

V usage is TRBV10-3 and J usage is TRBJ1-5; D not resolved. This CDR3 spans 18 amino acids. CDR1 is ENHRY, CDR2 SYGVKD, per germline. The V and J ends lost 2 bases and 1 base respectively, with 18 bases between them. CDR3 sequence reads: CAISERGIGLGSNQPQHF. The CDR3 DNA follows: TGTGCCATCAGTGAGAGAGGTATTGGCCTCGGGAGCAATCAGCCCCAGCATTTT.

As to this clone: Sequence at one end of the junction differs from germline and may be a read error. The V and J genes are TRBV5-5 and TRBJ1-5, with TRBD1 matching over 7 bases. In germline, CDR1 is SGHKS, CDR2 YYEKEE (reference sequence). The CDR3 consists of 14 residues. This CDR3 is CVSSLWRQGEPQHF. The CDR3 nucleotides read TGTGTCAGCAGCTTGTGGAGACAGGGTGAGCCCCAGCATTTT.

This chain connects TRBV5-4 to TRBJ2-7, with D uncertain. V lost 3 bases and J lost 9, with 25 bases in between. CDR1 is SGHNT and CDR2 is YYREEE in the germline V gene (reference sequence). The CDR3 is 16 amino acids. CDR3 nucleotides: TGTGCCAGCAGCTCCAATACCGGGTCCCCCTTTAGTGGGCAGTACTTC. Translating it yields CASSSNTGSPFSGQYF.

The chain has TRBV27 and TRBJ2-3; D is unclear. CDR1 and CDR2 (germline): MNHEY, SMNVEV (reference sequence). Trimming shortened V by 4 bases and J by 6 bases, and 11 bases separated the two germline ends. The CDR3 has 13 amino acids. The CDR3 protein is CASSSLLGDTQYF. CDR3 DNA sequence: TGTGCCAGCAGTTCCCTCCTCGGGGATACGCAGTATTTT.

This clone has only a few counts. The chain links TRBV28 to TRBJ1-5; D is unresolved. Germline CDR1 MDHEN, CDR2 SYDVKM. CDR3 length: 15 residues. With 2 bases removed from V and 5 bases from J, the gap between germline ends came to 13 bases. The CDR3 region is CASSLAGRRDQPQHF. CDR3 sequence (DNA): TGTGCCAGCAGTTTAGCGGGGAGAAGGGATCAGCCCCAGCATTTT.

The chain links TRBV9 to TRBJ2-1; D is perhaps TRBD2 (6 bases). The germline CDR1 and CDR2 sequences are SGDLS and YYNGEE. Trimming removed 10 bases from V and 6 bases from J, with 17 bases in between. This CDR3 has 13 amino acids. CDR3 sequence (DNA): TGTGCCTCAGCGACGGAGGGTGGCAATGAGCAGTTCTTC. Protein product: CASATEGGNEQFF.

V gene TRBV10-1 combines with J gene TRBJ1-1; D is unclear. Germline V gene data show CDR1 as WNHNN and CDR2 as SYGVQD (reference sequence). The CDR3 has 17 residues. Trimming left V 4 bases short and J 0 bases short, with 18 bases between. CDR3 nucleotides: TGCGCCAGCAGTGTGCGGGAAAAAGAATCTATGAACACTGAAGCTTTCTTT. Amino acids: CASSVREKESMNTEAFF.

The DNA for the CDR3 is TGCAGTGCCCCCCGGGAAAAACTGTTTTTT. It codes for CSAPREKLFF. This rearrangement joins TRBV20-1 to TRBJ1-4; no firm D call. The V gene lost 6 bases and the J gene lost 8 bases, with 7 bases spanning the gap. The CDR3 runs 10 residues. Per the germline V gene, CDR1 is DFQATT and CDR2 is SNEGSKA (reference sequence).

The chain employs TRBV5-1 and TRBJ2-3; 7 bases are shared with TRBD2. The CDR3 has 16 residues. Looked up from germline, CDR1 is SGHRS and CDR2 is YFSETQ. J was trimmed by 4 bases and V by 2 bases; bases with no gene match: 10. DNA of the CDR3: TGCGCCAGCAGCTTTAGGCCAGCGGGATTGCCAGATACGCAGTATTTT. It specifies CASSFRPAGLPDTQYF.

V and J are TRBV14 and TRBJ2-7, with D perhaps TRBD2 (6 bases). The CDR3 sequence is 17 residues long. V was pared by 4 bases and J by 3 bases, with 22 bases between. Germline CDR1 reads SGHDN; CDR2 reads FVKESK. As DNA, the CDR3 is TGTGCCAGCAGCCGTAACGCGGGACCCTACAGTCTCTACGAGCAGTACTTC. It is translated as CASSRNAGPYSLYEQYF.

This clone has just one count. The rearrangement links TRBV7-9 to TRBJ1-2; the match to TRBD1 covers 7 bases. The CDR3 spans 15 residues. Looked up from germline, CDR1 is SEHNR and CDR2 is FQNEAQ (reference sequence). V lost 5 bases to trimming and J lost 1 base; unmatched junction nucleotides: 7. The CDR3 protein is CASSPGGSINYGYTF. Written as DNA, the CDR3 is TGTGCCAGCAGCCCAGGGGGGTCCATTAACTATGGCTACACCTTC.